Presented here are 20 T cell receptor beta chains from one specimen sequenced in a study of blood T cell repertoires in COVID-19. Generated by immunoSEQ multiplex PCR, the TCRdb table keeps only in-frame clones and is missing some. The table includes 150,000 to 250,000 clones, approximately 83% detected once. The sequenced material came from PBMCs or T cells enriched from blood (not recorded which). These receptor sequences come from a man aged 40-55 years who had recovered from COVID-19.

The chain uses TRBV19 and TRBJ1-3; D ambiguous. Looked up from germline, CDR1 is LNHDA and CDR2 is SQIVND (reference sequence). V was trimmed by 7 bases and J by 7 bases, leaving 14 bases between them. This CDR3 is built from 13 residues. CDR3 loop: CASNRNGGNTIYF. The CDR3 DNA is TGTGCCAGTAATAGAAATGGAGGGAACACCATATATTTT.

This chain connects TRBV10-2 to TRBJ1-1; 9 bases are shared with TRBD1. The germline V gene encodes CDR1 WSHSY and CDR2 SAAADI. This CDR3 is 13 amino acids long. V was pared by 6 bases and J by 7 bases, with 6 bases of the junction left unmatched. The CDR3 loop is CASRQGAVSEAFF. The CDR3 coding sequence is TGCGCCAGCAGACAGGGGGCTGTGAGTGAAGCTTTCTTT.

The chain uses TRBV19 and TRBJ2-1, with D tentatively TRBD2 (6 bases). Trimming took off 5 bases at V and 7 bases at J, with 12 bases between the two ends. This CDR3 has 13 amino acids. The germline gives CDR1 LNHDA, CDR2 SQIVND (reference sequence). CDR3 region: CASSRGRENEQFF. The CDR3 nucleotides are TGTGCCAGTAGTCGAGGCCGGGAGAATGAGCAGTTCTTC.

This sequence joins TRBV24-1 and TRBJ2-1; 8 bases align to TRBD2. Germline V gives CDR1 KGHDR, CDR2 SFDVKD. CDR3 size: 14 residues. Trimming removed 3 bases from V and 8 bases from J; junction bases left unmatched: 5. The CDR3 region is CATSDRRGDYEQFF. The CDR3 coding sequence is TGTGCCACCAGTGATAGGCGGGGGGACTATGAGCAGTTCTTC.

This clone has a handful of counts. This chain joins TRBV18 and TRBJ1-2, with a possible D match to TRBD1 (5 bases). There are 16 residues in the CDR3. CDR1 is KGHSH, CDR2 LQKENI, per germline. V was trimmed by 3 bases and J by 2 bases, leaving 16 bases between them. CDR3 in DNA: TGTGCCAGCTCACCCTATGAGGTGGACACGAACTATGGCTACACCTTC. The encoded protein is CASSPYEVDTNYGYTF.

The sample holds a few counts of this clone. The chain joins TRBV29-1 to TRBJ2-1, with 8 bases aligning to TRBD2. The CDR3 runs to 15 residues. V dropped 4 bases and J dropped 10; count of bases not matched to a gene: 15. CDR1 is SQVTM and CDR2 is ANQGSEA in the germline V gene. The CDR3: CSVVALSGVGSEQFF. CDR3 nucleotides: TGCAGCGTTGTTGCCCTTAGCGGGGTGGGATCCGAGCAGTTCTTC.

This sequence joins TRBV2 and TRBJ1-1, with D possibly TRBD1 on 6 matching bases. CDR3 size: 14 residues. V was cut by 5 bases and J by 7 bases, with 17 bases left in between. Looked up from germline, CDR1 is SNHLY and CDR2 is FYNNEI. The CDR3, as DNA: TGTGCCAGCAGTCGAGGGGGGGCGGAGGTTGAAGCTTTCTTT. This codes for CASSRGGAEVEAFF.

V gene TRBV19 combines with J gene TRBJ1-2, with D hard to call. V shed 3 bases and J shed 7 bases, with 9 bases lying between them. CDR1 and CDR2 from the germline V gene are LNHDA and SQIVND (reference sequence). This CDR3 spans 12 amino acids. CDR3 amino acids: CASSIHSGGYTF. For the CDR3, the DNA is TGTGCCAGTAGTATTCATAGTGGTGGCTACACCTTC. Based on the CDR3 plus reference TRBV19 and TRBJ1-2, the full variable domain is DGGITQSPKYLFRKEGQNVTLSCEQNLNHDAMYWYRQDPGQGLRLIYYSQIVNDFQKGDIAEGYSVSREKKESFPLTVTSAQKNPTAFYLCASSIHSGGYTFGSGTRLTVV.

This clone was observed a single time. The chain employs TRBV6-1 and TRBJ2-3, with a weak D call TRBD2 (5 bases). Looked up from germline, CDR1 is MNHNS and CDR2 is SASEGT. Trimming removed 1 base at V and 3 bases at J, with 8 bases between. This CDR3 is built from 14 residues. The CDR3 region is CASSEGGGTDTQYF. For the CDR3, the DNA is TGTGCCAGCAGTGAAGGCGGCGGGACAGATACGCAGTATTTT.

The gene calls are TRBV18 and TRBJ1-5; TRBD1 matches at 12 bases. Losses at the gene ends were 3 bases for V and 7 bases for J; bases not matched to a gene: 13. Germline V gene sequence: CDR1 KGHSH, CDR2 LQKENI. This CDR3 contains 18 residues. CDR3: CASSPIFSGTGGGQPQHF. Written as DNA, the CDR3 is TGTGCCAGCTCACCGATATTTTCCGGGACAGGGGGCGGGCAGCCCCAGCATTTT.

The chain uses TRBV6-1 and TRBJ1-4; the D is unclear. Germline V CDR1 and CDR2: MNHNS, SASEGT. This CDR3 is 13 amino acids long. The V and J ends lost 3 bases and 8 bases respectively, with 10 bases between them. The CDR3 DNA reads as TGTGCCAGCAGTGACCTAGGTGGGGAAAAACTGTTTTTT. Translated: CASSDLGGEKLFF.

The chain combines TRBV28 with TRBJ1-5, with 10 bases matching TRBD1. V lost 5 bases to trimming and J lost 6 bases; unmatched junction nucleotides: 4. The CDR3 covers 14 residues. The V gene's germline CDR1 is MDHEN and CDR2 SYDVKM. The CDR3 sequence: CASSDRGRFQPQHF. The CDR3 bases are TGTGCCAGCAGTGACAGGGGGCGATTTCAGCCCCAGCATTTT.

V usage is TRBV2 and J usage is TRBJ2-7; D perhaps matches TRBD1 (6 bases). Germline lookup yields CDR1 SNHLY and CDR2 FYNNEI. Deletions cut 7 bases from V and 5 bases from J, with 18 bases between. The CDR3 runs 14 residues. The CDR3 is CASIQTGRADEQYF. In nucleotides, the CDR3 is TGTGCCAGCATTCAGACAGGACGGGCCGACGAGCAGTACTTC.

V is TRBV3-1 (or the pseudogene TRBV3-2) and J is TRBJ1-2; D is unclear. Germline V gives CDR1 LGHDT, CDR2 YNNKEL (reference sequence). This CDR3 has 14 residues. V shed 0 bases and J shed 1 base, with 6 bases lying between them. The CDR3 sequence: CASSQEVSNYGYTF. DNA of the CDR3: TGTGCCAGCAGCCAAGAAGTCAGTAACTATGGCTACACCTTC.

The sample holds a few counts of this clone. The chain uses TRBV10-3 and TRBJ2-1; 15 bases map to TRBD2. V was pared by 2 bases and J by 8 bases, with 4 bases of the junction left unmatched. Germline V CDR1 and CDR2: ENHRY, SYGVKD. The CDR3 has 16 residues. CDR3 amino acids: CAISEGLAGGPYEQFF. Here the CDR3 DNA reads TGTGCCATCAGTGAGGGACTAGCGGGGGGGCCCTATGAGCAGTTCTTC.

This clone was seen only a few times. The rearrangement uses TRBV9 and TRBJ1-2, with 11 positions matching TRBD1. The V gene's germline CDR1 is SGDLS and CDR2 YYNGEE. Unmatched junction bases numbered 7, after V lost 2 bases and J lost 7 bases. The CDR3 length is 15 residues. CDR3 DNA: TGTGCCAGCAGCGTCACCGGGACAGGGGGAGGTGGCTACACCTTC. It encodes CASSVTGTGGGGYTF.

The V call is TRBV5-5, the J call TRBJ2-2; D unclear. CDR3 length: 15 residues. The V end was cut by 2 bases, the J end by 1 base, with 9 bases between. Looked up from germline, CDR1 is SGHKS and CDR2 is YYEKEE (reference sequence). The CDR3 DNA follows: TGTGCCAGCAGCTTACAGCCAGTGAACACCGGGGAGCTGTTTTTT. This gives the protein CASSLQPVNTGELFF. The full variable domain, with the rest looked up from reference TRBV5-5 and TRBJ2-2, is DAGVTQSPTHLIKTRGQQVTLRCSPISGHKSVSWYQQVLGQGPQFIFQYYEKEERGRGNFPDRFSARQFPNYSSELNVNALLLGDSALYLCASSLQPVNTGELFFGEGSRLTVL.

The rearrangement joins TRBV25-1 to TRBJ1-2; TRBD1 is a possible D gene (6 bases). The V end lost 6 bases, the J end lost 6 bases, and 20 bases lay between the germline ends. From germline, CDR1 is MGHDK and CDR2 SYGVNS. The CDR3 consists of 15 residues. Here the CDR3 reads CASSSTGRGGNGYTF. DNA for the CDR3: TGTGCCAGCAGCTCTACAGGGAGGGGAGGGAATGGCTACACCTTC.

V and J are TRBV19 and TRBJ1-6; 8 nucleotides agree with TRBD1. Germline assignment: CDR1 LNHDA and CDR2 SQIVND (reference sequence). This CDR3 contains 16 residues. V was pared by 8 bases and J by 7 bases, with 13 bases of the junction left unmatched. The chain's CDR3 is CASREARDRLNSPLHF. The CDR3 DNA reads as TGTGCCAGTCGCGAAGCCAGGGACAGGCTAAATTCACCCCTCCACTTT. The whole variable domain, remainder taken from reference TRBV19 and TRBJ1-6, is DGGITQSPKYLFRKEGQNVTLSCEQNLNHDAMYWYRQDPGQGLRLIYYSQIVNDFQKGDIAEGYSVSREKKESFPLTVTSAQKNPTAFYLCASREARDRLNSPLHFGNGTRLTVT.

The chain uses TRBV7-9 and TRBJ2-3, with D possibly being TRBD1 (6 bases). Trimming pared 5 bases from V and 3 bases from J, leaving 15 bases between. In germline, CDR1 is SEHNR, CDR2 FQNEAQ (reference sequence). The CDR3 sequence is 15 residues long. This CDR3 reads CASSHTAGETDTQYF. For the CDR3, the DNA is TGTGCCAGCAGCCACACGGCAGGGGAAACAGATACGCAGTATTTT.